This T cell receptor beta chain was found in a study of beta chain features in type 1 diabetes. Study findings and constraints: Patients with Type 1 diabetes showed moderately but significantly shorter TCRB CDR3s in all four CD4+ subsets.

Comments on this clone: What it binds is not known.

The authors reverse transcribed all of the isolated RNA, so sequencing captured expressed TCRB transcripts. Method: immunoSEQ multiplex PCR; TCRdb's copy keeps in-frame clones and lacks some. Among about 260,000 clones listed, less than 30% were seen once. The CDR3 runs to 14 residues. Germline V gene sequence: CDR1 SEHNR, CDR2 FQNEAQ (reference sequence). With 2 bases removed from V and 2 bases from J, the gap between germline ends came to 10 bases. The sample taken for sequencing was naive CD4+ T cells from blood. The receptor comes from a woman in her twenties or thirties with type 1 diabetes. The chain links TRBV7-9 to TRBJ2-7, with D maybe TRBD2 (5 bases). This chain's CDR3 is CASSLNNGAYEQYF. As DNA, the CDR3 is TGTGCCAGCAGCTTAAACAACGGGGCCTACGAGCAGTACTTC.